The source of this TCR beta chain is a study of blood T cell repertoires in COVID-19. For the study at large: The cDNA or gDNA used as material had been derived from T cells, B-cell-depleted T cells, or PBMCs.

Per the study methods: Cell counts per sample came from amplifying reference gene primers. Repertoires were generated with immunoSEQ multiplex PCR, while TCRdb's copy carries only in-frame clones and drops some. D and trimming come from the DNA, and the V and J calls and clone size come from that table. Of 110,000 or so clones in the sample, approximately 85% were seen once. This clone was counted only a few times. CDR1 and CDR2 from the germline V gene are SNHLY and FYNNEI. This CDR3 has 14 amino acids. V lost 6 bases, J lost 5 bases, and 9 bases stayed unmatched. This chain links TRBV2 with TRBJ2-7, with 8 bases fitting TRBD1. This TCR came from a human donor in a cohort sampled during active COVID-19. The sample consisted of peripheral blood. This chain's CDR3 is CASRAGGPSHEQYF. The CDR3 coding sequence is TGTGCCAGCAGGGCAGGGGGCCCCTCTCACGAGCAGTACTTC.